This T cell receptor beta chain was recovered during a study of T cells after posttransplantation cyclophosphamide. The CDR3 totals 14 residues. Trimming left V 4 bases short and J 6 bases short, with 13 bases between. Germline CDR1 reads SGHRS; CDR2 reads YFSETQ. Sequenced by immunoSEQ multiplex PCR; TCRdb stores in-frame clones only, minus some. Found here are under 7,500 clones, 70% to 85% of them singletons; the top ten hold roughly 20%. Cyclophosphamide on days +3 and +4 followed busulfan-fludarabine conditioning and a marrow graft. The sample was PBMCs, taken after allogeneic stem cell transplant with posttransplant cyclophosphamide. V usage is TRBV5-1 and J usage is TRBJ1-4; unclear D gene. This TCR derives from a female patient in her 50s who received an allogeneic stem cell transplant from a related donor, was CMV-positive, and had no GVHD. Part of the T cell pool may stem from the graft donor. The CDR3 DNA reads TGCGCCAGCAGCCCCGCGGCCACCGATGAAAAACTGTTTTTT. This sequence encodes CASSPAATDEKLFF.